This TCR beta chain was documented in a study of vaccination and CD4 T cells after COVID-19. Cultured CD4+ T-cell DNA underwent Oncomine TCR Beta short-read sequencing. In TCRdb, the PCR reads were re-called with MiXCR into one record per CDR3 protein. This repertoire shows tens of thousands of distinct CDR3 sequences, over 55% found once; its top ten account for roughly 15%. The CDR3 extends over 14 amino acids. Trimming removed 6 bases from V and 3 bases from J; junction bases left unmatched: 6. The germline V gene encodes CDR1 SGHNT and CDR2 YYREEE (reference sequence). A note on this clonotype: The target antigen is unknown.

Indicated treatment: roughly 10-day PBMC culture with coronavirus spike peptide pools or control peptides (ViraFEST assay). V is TRBV5-4 and J is TRBJ1-2, with TRBD1 matching over 9 bases. This receptor was identified in a human donor who received a COVID-19 vaccine. The specimen was CD4+ T cells from blood, cultured in vitro, collected after SARS-CoV-2 vaccination. The DNA of the CDR3 is TGTGCCAGCACCCAACAGGGGGCGGACTATGGCTACACCTTC. Translated, it gives CASTQQGADYGYTF.